This TCR beta chain was recorded in a study of blood T cell repertoires in COVID-19 (TCRdb year 2020). In terms of the full investigation: Samples from collaborators originated in the United States, Italy and Spain and spanned both the acute and convalescent phases of COVID-19. The repertoires were made available in a free public database intended to serve as a resource for research on the immune response to SARS-CoV-2. The samples were drawn from the first 160 participants of the ongoing ImmuneRACE study and from about 1,200 subjects provided by 6 global collaborators. Where available, HLA class I and class II types were taken from metadata supplied by the sample provider and were not determined by assay-based typing. The dataset comprised deeply sampled blood TCRbeta repertoires from subjects exposed to, actively infected with, or recovered from COVID-19. Nearly every sample came with metadata listing a de-identified subject ID, COVID-19 status, age in years and sex. The prospective study material was composed of cDNA or gDNA derived from T cells, B-cell-depleted T cells, or PBMCs.

TCRbeta CDR3 regions were amplified from genomic DNA using the immunoSEQ Assay, a bias-controlled multiplex PCR. The authors processed their data as follows. The number of nucleated cells in each sample was estimated by amplification of reference gene primers within the assay. To quantify the absolute abundance of each unique TCRbeta CDR3 rearrangement, sequence reads were collapsed and filtered. For each sample, productive Simpson clonality was calculated as the square root of Simpson's diversity index over productive rearrangements. The clones in this table, taken by TCRdb from immuneACCESS, are in-frame only. Not every clone is retained; where verified, under half of the shortfall comes from an unresolved V gene, and the cause of the rest is unknown. V and J calls and clone size follow that table, whereas D and trimming were derived from the DNA. The sample table holds roughly 40,000 clones, of which about 87% were seen once. Around 3.5% of the sample rests with the top ten.

Findings and caveats that apply to the study as a whole: The amount of clinical and demographic metadata varied by source and participant and was provided uncurated.

The count of this clone is one. This receptor's antigen is unknown. Base qualities are not at hand, and no much larger clone is one base apart. CDR1 and CDR2 are drawn from the germline V gene: MGHRA, YSYEKL. Its CDR3 holds 15 amino acids, cysteine through phenylalanine. The only DNA kept is the CDR3, 45 bases in frame from the first base. Trimming costs V 3 bases and J 0 bases, and their ends lie 11 bases apart. The collaborating institutions used their own protocols to collect whole blood in K2EDTA tubes. Collaborator samples were shipped for TCRbeta analysis as frozen whole blood, isolated PBMCs, or DNA extracted from either sample type.

The sequencing sample was made of peripheral blood. This TCR derives from a human donor in a cohort sampled during active COVID-19. This receptor chain uses TRBV4-1 and TRBJ1-2, with the D gene not clear enough to name. This receptor carries the CDR3 CASSHASPTNYGYTF. The DNA reads as follows: TGCGCCAGCAGCCATGCTAGCCCGACTAACTATGGCTACACCTTC.